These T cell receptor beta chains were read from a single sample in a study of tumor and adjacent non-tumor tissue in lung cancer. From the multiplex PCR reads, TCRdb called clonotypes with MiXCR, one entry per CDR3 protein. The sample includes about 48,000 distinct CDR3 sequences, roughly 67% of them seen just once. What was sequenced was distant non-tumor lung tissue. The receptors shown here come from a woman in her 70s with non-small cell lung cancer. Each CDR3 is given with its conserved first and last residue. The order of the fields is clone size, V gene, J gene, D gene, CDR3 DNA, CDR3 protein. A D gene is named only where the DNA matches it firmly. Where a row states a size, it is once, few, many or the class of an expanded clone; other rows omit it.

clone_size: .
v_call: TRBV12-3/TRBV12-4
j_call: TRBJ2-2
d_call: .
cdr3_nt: TGTGCCAGCAGGCCCATAAGACTTTCGAACACCGGGGAGCTGTTTTTT
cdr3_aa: CASRPIRLSNTGELFF

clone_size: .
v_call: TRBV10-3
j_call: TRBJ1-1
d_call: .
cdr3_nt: TGTGCCATCAGTGAGTCGATAACACCGGGAGCCTTCTTT
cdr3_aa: CAISESITPGAFF

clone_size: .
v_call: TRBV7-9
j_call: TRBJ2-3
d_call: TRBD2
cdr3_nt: TGTGCCAGCAGCCGAGCGACTAGCGGGGACACAGATACGCAGTATTTT
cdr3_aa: CASSRATSGDTDTQYF

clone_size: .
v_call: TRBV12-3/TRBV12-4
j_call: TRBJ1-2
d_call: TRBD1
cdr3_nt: TGTGCCAGCGGTTTCTTCATGACAGGGGCGTATTATGGCTACACCTTC
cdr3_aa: CASGFFMTGAYYGYTF

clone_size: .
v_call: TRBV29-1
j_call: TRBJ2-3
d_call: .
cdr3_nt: TGCAGCGTAGGACTCGGCACAGATACGCAGTATTTT
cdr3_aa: CSVGLGTDTQYF

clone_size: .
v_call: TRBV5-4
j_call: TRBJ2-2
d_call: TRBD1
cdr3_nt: TGTGCCAGCAGTCCAGGACGAGGGGGCGACATCGGGGAGCTGTTTTTT
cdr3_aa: CASSPGRGGDIGELFF

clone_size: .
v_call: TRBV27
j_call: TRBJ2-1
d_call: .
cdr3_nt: TGTGCCAGCAGCCTCAACTTCTACAATGAGCTGTTCTTC
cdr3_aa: CASSLNFYNELFF

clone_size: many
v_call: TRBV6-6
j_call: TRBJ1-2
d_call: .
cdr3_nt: TGTGCCAGCGAGGGGGGTGGAACTGTCCGCACCTTC
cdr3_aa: CASEGGGTVRTF

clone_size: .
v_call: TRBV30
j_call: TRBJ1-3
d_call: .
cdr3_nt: TGTGCCTGGAGTGTTGACAGGCACTCTGGAAACACCATATATTTT
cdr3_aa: CAWSVDRHSGNTIYF

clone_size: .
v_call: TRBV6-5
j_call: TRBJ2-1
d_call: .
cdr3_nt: TGTGCCAGTAGTTACTCGAGTACTAGCTGGGTTATTTACAACGAGCAGTTCTTC
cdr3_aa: CASSYSSTSWVIYNEQFF

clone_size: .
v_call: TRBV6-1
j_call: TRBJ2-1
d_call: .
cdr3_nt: TGTGCCAGCATTCCCCGGATAGGGGACCGCAATGAGCAGTTCTTC
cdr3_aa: CASIPRIGDRNEQFF

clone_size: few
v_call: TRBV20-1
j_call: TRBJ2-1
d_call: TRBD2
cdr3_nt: TGCAGTGCTAGCCTCCTAGCGGGGGGTGAAAATGAGCAGTTCTTC
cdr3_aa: CSASLLAGGENEQFF

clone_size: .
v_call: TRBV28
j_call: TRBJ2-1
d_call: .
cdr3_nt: TGTGCCAGCACTTACCAAGCGGAAGGTTCCTACAATGAGCAGTTCTTC
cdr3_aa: CASTYQAEGSYNEQFF

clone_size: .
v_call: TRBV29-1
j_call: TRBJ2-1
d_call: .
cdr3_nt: TGCAGTGCACAACAGAGGGCTAGAGATAATGAGCAGTTCTTC
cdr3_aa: CSAQQRARDNEQFF

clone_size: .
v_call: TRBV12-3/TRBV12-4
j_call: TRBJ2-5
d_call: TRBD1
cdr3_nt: TGTGCCAGCAGCTATACACCGGACAGGGGCCAAGAGATACAGTACTTC
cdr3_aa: CASSYTPDRGQEIQYF

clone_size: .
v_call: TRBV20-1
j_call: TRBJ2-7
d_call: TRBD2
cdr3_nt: TGCAGTGCTAGAGAACCCATGGTAGGCAGTGGGAGGGCCCTGGAGCAGTACTTC
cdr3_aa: CSAREPMVGSGRALEQYF

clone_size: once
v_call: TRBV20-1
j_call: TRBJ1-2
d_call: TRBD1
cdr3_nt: TGCAGTGCTAGTACAGGGAGCGAGGGGGCCAGCTATGGCTACACCTTC
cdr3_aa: CSASTGSEGASYGYTF

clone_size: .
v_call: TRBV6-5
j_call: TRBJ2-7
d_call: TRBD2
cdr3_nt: TGTGCCAGCAGTTACTCTCGGGGCGGGAGTCCCCGCGAGCAGTACTTC
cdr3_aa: CASSYSRGGSPREQYF

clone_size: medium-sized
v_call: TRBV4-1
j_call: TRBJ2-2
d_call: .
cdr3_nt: TGCGCCAGCAGCCAACACCCCGTTTGGAACACCGGGGAGCTGTTTTTT
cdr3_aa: CASSQHPVWNTGELFF

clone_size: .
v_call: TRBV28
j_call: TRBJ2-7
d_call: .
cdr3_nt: TGTGCCAGCAGAATCAGGGTTACTTACGAGCAGTACTTC
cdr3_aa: CASRIRVTYEQYF

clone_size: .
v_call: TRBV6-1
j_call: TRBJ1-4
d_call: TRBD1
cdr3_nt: TGTGTCGGCAGTAATAACAGGGGAAGGAGTGAAAAACTGTTTTTT
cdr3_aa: CVGSNNRGRSEKLFF

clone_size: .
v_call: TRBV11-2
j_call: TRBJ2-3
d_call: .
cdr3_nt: TGTGCCAGCAGCGCTAGCGCTGTCACAGATACGCAGTATTTT
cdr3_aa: CASSASAVTDTQYF

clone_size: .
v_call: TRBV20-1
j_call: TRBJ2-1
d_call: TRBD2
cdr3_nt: TGCAGTGCTAGATTCTGGGCGGGAGCGTCCGTCAATGAGCAGTTCTTC
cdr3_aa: CSARFWAGASVNEQFF

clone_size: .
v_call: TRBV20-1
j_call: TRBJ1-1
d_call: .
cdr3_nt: TGCTGTGCTAGAGAGGATAGGGACACTGAACCTTTCTTT
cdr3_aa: CCAREDRDTEPFF

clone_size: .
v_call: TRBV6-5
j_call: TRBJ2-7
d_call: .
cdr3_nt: TGTGCTACCTCGGTCCCCTACGAGCAATACTTC
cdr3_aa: CATSVPYEQYF

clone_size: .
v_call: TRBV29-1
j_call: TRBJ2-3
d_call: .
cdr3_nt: TGCAGTGTTGATGGGGTGGAACACACAGATACGCAGTATTTT
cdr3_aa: CSVDGVEHTDTQYF

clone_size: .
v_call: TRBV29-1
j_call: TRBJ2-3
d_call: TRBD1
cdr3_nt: TGTAGCGTTGCCCGGGAGACAGGGGTAGATATGCAGTATTTT
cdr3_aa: CSVARETGVDMQYF

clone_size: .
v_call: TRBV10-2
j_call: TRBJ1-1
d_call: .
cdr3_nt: TGCGCCAACAGTGAATGGAGCACTCTGAACACTGAAGCTTCCTTT
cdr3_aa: CANSEWSTLNTEASF

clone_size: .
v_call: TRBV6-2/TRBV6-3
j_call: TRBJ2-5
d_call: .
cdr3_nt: TGTGCCAGCAGTTACGTCGGGGGAGAAGGGGAGACCCAGTGTTTC
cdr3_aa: CASSYVGGEGETQCF

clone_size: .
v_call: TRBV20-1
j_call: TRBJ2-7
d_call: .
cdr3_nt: TGCAGTGCGCCACCGCAGAGCTCCTACGAGCAGTACTTC
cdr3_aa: CSAPPQSSYEQYF

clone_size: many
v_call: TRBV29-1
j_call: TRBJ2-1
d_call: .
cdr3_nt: TGCAGCGTCCGGACCTTTGACTACAATGAGCAGTTCTTC
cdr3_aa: CSVRTFDYNEQFF

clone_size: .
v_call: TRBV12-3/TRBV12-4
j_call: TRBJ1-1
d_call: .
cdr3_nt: TGTGCCAGCACTTTACCGGTGGGAAAATCTGAAGCTTTCTTT
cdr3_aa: CASTLPVGKSEAFF

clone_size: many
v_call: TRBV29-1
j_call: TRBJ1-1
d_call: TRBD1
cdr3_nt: TGCAGCGTGAAAAAGGGGGCCGACACTGAAGCTTTCTTT
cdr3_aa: CSVKKGADTEAFF

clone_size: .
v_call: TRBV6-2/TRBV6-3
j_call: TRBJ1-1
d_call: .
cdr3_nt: TGTACCAGCAGTTACGGACTTGGGTCTCTTGGAGCTTTCTTT
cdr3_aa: CTSSYGLGSLGAFF

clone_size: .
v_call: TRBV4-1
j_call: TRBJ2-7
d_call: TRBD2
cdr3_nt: TGCGCCAGCAGCCAGGGGACTAGCGTGAGTGGTTCGCAAGAGCAGTACTTC
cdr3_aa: CASSQGTSVSGSQEQYF

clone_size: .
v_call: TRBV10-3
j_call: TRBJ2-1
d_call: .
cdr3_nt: TGTGCCATCGGTAAGTCGCAGGACCTAAATCAGTTCTTC
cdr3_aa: CAIGKSQDLNQFF

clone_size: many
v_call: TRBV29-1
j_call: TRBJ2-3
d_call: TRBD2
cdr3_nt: TGCAGCGCTCGGACTAGCGGGAGTTTAGATACGCAGTATTTT
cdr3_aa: CSARTSGSLDTQYF

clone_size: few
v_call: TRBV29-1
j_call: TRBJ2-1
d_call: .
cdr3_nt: TGCAGTGTTGATATCCCGGGAACGACTGAGCAGTTCTTC
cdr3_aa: CSVDIPGTTEQFF

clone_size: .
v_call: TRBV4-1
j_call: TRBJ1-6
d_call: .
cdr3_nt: TGCGCCAGCAGCCTAGAACCAACAGGCGGATATAATTCACCCCTCCACTTT
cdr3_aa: CASSLEPTGGYNSPLHF

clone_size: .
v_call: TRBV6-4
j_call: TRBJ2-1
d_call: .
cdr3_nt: TGTGCCAGCAGTGACTCGAACTACAATGAGCAGTTCTTC
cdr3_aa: CASSDSNYNEQFF

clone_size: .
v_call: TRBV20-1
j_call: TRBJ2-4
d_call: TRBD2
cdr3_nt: TGCAGTGCTAGAATCAAAACTAGCGACCAAGCCAAAAACATTCAGTACTTC
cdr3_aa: CSARIKTSDQAKNIQYF

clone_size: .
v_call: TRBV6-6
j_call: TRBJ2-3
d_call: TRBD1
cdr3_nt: TGTGTCAGCAGTTACTCCATTTCGGACAGGGGTAGTACAGATACGCAGTATTTT
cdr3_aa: CVSSYSISDRGSTDTQYF

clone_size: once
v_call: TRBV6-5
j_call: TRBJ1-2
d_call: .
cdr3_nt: TGTGCCAGCAGGACTCCCGGGGCTAGAGGGTGTTATGGCTACACCTTC
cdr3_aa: CASRTPGARGCYGYTF